The 25 T cell receptor beta chains listed next were all sequenced from one sample in a study of identifying expanded T cells in peripheral blood. The table came from immunoSEQ multiplex PCR; TCRdb's copy has only in-frame clones and leaves some out. The sample has around 82,000 clones; 84% are singletons. Input material: blood. Receptors were obtained from a person aged 18-70 years in good health.

This clone was seen only once. V gene TRBV11-2 combines with J gene TRBJ2-7; 7 bases are a match to TRBD2. In germline, CDR1 is SGHAT, CDR2 FQNNGV. The trim removed 1 base at V and 5 bases at J, leaving 5 bases unmatched. The CDR3 covers 14 residues. The CDR3 DNA reads as TGTGCCAGCAGCTTAGTTGGGAGGGACGACGAGCAGTACTTC. Translation: CASSLVGRDDEQYF. The full variable domain, with the rest looked up from reference TRBV11-2 and TRBJ2-7, is EAGVAQSPRYKIIEKRQSVAFWCNPISGHATLYWYQQILGQGPKLLIQFQNNGVVDDSQLPKDRFSAERLKGVDSTLKIQPAKLEDSAVYLCASSLVGRDDEQYFGPGTRLTVT.

This clone was seen only a few times. The CDR3 DNA reads as TGTGCCAGTGGACCACCAGGGGTGGAGACCCAGTACTTC. Translation gives CASGPPGVETQYF. V is TRBV19 and J is TRBJ2-5, with D possibly being TRBD1 (6 bases). The CDR3 length is 13 residues. CDR1 and CDR2 (germline): LNHDA, SQIVND (reference sequence). Trimming shortened V by 8 bases and J by 5 bases, and 15 bases separated the two germline ends.

The rearrangement links TRBV7-6 to TRBJ2-3; weak D call: TRBD2 (5 bases). Trimming removed 5 bases from V and 0 bases from J, with 12 bases in between. The germline V gene has CDR1 SGHVS and CDR2 FNYEAQ. This CDR3 comprises 15 residues. The CDR3 spells CASSTGGGSTDTQYF. The CDR3 DNA reads TGTGCCAGCAGCACTGGAGGCGGAAGCACAGATACGCAGTATTTT.

The chain joins TRBV7-9 to TRBJ2-7; TRBD1 or TRBD2 may be the D gene (5 bases each). V was clipped by 0 bases and J by 4 bases, with 7 bases between them. CDR3 length equals 13 residues. The germline V gene has CDR1 SEHNR and CDR2 FQNEAQ (reference sequence). The CDR3 loop is CASSLAREYEQYF. The CDR3 DNA reads as TGTGCCAGCAGCTTAGCCAGGGAGTACGAGCAGTACTTC.

This clone was observed a few times. CDR3 in DNA: TGTGCCAGCAGCGCGGACAGTAACTACGAGCAGTACTTC. The encoded protein is CASSADSNYEQYF. The chain has TRBV9 and TRBJ2-7; D is perhaps TRBD1 (6 bases). The CDR3 runs 13 residues. The germline V gene encodes CDR1 SGDLS and CDR2 YYNGEE. V was pared by 3 bases and J by 3 bases, with 10 bases between.

The chain recombines TRBV4-1 with TRBJ1-4; tentatively, D is TRBD1 (6 bases). The CDR3 extends over 11 amino acids. Per the germline V gene, CDR1 is MGHRA and CDR2 is YSYEKL. V was cut by 5 bases and J by 12 bases, with 10 bases left in between. The CDR3 region has the DNA TGCGCCAGCAGCGAGGGGGGAGAACTGTTTTTT. This gives the protein CASSEGGELFF.

The chain recombines TRBV19 with TRBJ1-5; weak D call: TRBD1 (5 bases). V shed 5 bases and J shed 6 bases, with 17 bases lying between them. The CDR3 runs 15 residues. The germline V gene has CDR1 LNHDA and CDR2 SQIVND (reference sequence). DNA of the CDR3: TGTGCCAGTAGTGGGGGAATCGTGGCTGGTCAGCCCCAGCATTTT. Protein: CASSGGIVAGQPQHF. Variable domain in full (rest from reference TRBV19 and TRBJ1-5): DGGITQSPKYLFRKEGQNVTLSCEQNLNHDAMYWYRQDPGQGLRLIYYSQIVNDFQKGDIAEGYSVSREKKESFPLTVTSAQKNPTAFYLCASSGGIVAGQPQHFGDGTRLSIL.

V gene TRBV12-5 combines with J gene TRBJ2-3; D gene uncertain. V was shortened by 6 bases and J by 3 bases, with 10 bases between the two germline ends. CDR1 LGHNT and CDR2 FRNRAP come from the germline V gene. The CDR3 contains 13 residues. The CDR3 sequence: CASGPDLTDTQYF. CDR3 coding DNA: TGTGCTAGTGGCCCCGACTTGACAGATACGCAGTATTTT.

The V and J genes are TRBV7-6 and TRBJ2-1; TRBD2 matches 8 bases. Losses at the gene ends were 3 bases for V and 5 bases for J; bases not matched to a gene: 9. CDR3 length equals 16 residues. The germline V gene has CDR1 SGHVS and CDR2 FNYEAQ. CDR3: CASSFQAGEGDNEQFF. The CDR3, as DNA: TGTGCCAGCAGCTTCCAAGCGGGAGAAGGTGACAATGAGCAGTTCTTC.

The rearrangement uses TRBV27 and TRBJ2-2, with D maybe TRBD1 (6 bases). CDR1 and CDR2 from the germline V gene are MNHEY and SMNVEV (reference sequence). The CDR3 sequence is 13 residues long. Trimming shortened V by 9 bases and J by 5 bases, and 13 bases separated the two germline ends. The CDR3 here is CASSPRGTGELFF. For the CDR3, the DNA is TGTGCCAGTAGCCCAAGGGGGACCGGGGAGCTGTTTTTT.

CDR3 sequence: CASSQSTGIGNTIYF. The CDR3 bases are TGTGCCAGCAGCCAATCGACAGGGATTGGAAACACCATATATTTT. The chain is built from TRBV4-2 and TRBJ1-3; 7 bases agree with TRBD1. V lost 2 bases and J lost 3; bases outside the gene matches: 4. The CDR3 consists of 15 residues. The germline CDR1 and CDR2 sequences are LGHNA and YNFKEQ.

The chain joins TRBV28 to TRBJ2-3; 8 nucleotides match TRBD1. Germline CDR1 MDHEN, CDR2 SYDVKM. The V gene end was trimmed by 6 bases and the J gene end by 1 base; junction bases not matched to a gene: 3. This CDR3 region has 14 residues. CDR3 DNA: TGTGCCAGCAGGTTGACAGGGGGCACAGATACGCAGTATTTT. It yields the protein CASRLTGGTDTQYF.

Regarding this clone: At one end, the junction sequence differs from germline, possibly due to a read error. This sequence joins TRBV7-7 and TRBJ2-5; D is tentatively TRBD1 or TRBD2 (5 bases each). The germline gives CDR1 SSHAT, CDR2 FNYEAQ (reference sequence). The CDR3 is made up of 14 amino acids. DNA for the CDR3: TGTGCTAGCAGTTTGGACTGGCAGGGCGAGACCCAGTACTTC. Its translation: CASSLDWQGETQYF.

This chain connects TRBV6-6 to TRBJ1-5, with 7 bases that match TRBD1. Germline lookup yields CDR1 MNHNY and CDR2 SVGAGI (reference sequence). J lost 7 bases, V lost 0 bases, and 9 bases had no gene match. The CDR3 totals 16 residues. CDR3 protein: CASSYSTGSDRQPQHF. The CDR3 region has the DNA TGTGCCAGCAGTTACTCGACAGGGAGTGATCGGCAGCCCCAGCATTTT.

V usage is TRBV9 and J usage is TRBJ1-2; D not resolved. From germline, CDR1 is SGDLS and CDR2 YYNGEE. V was pared by 0 bases and J by 6 bases, with 15 bases between. The CDR3 contains 15 residues. DNA for the CDR3: TGTGCCAGCAGCGTAGACCCCCGACTAACAGATGGCTACACCTTC. It is translated as CASSVDPRLTDGYTF.

This rearrangement joins TRBV6-1 to TRBJ2-3; D may be TRBD2 (5 bases). Germline lookup yields CDR1 MNHNS and CDR2 SASEGT. The CDR3 extends over 15 amino acids. Between the trimmed V and J ends, which lost 3 bases and 1 base, there was a span of 11 bases. The CDR3 nucleotides are TGTGCCAGCAGTGACGGACTCGGACGCACAGATACGCAGTATTTT. This codes for CASSDGLGRTDTQYF.

This clone was observed a few times. The junction and the germline gene differ at one end; a read error may be behind it. CDR3 DNA: TGTGCTAGCAGCCTAGCGCAGCTTGGCGCCTCGAACACCGGGGAGCTGTTTTTT. It is translated as CASSLAQLGASNTGELFF. The chain links TRBV7-7 to TRBJ2-2, with a tentative D call TRBD2 (6 bases). Looked up from germline, CDR1 is SSHAT and CDR2 is FNYEAQ (reference sequence). The CDR3 is 18 amino acids. Filled out from reference TRBV7-7 and TRBJ2-2, the complete variable domain reads GAGVSQSPRYKVTKRGQDVTLRCDPISSHATLYWYQQALGQGPEFLTYFNYEAQPDKSGLPSDRFSAERPEGSISTLTIQRTEQRDSAMYRCASSLAQLGASNTGELFFGEGSRLTVL.

The CDR3 sequence: CASRRVYGANVLTF. The CDR3 DNA reads as TGTGCCAGCAGAAGGGTGTATGGGGCCAACGTCCTGACTTTC. The rearrangement links TRBV27 to TRBJ2-6; D gene uncertain. The CDR3 is made up of 14 amino acids. CDR1 and CDR2 (germline): MNHEY, SMNVEV (reference sequence). Trimming took off 6 bases at V and 3 bases at J, with 9 bases between the two ends.

The gene calls are TRBV28 and TRBJ1-1; no clear D. The V end was cut by 3 bases, the J end by 6 bases, with 8 bases between. There are 12 residues in the CDR3. The germline gives CDR1 MDHEN, CDR2 SYDVKM. CDR3 nucleotides: TGTGCCAGCAGTTTCATCGGTCCTGAAGCTTTCTTT. Amino acid sequence: CASSFIGPEAFF. The whole variable domain, filled in from reference TRBV28 and TRBJ1-1, reads DVKVTQSSRYLVKRTGEKVFLECVQDMDHENMFWYRQDPGLGLRLIYFSYDVKMKEKGDIPEGYSVSREKKERFSLILESASTNQTSMYLCASSFIGPEAFFGQGTRLTVV.

V and J are TRBV27 and TRBJ1-4; no firm D call. V gave up 5 bases and J gave up 8 bases, with 12 bases separating them. Per the germline V gene, CDR1 is MNHEY and CDR2 is SMNVEV (reference sequence). CDR3 length equals 13 residues. In DNA form, the CDR3 reads TGTGCCAGCAGTGGCGCTGGGCACGAAAAACTGTTTTTT. This sequence encodes CASSGAGHEKLFF.

The V and J genes are TRBV4-1 and TRBJ1-1; a weak D match, TRBD1 (6 bases). The CDR3 sequence is 14 residues long. V was clipped by 4 bases and J by 5 bases, with 14 bases between them. The V gene's germline CDR1 is MGHRA and CDR2 YSYEKL. Written as DNA, the CDR3 is TGCGCCAGCAGCCCTCGAACAGGGCAAACTGAAGCTTTCTTT. This codes for CASSPRTGQTEAFF.

As concerns this clone: Its ends do not fully match the called genes, so a read error is possible. V usage is TRBV7-9 and J usage is TRBJ2-1, with D possibly matching TRBD2 (5 bases). This CDR3 has 14 residues. CDR1 is SEHNR, CDR2 FQNEAQ, per germline (reference sequence). The CDR3 DNA reads as TGTGCCACCAGCGGCGGGCCCTCCTACAATGAGCAGTTCTTC. Amino acids: CATSGGPSYNEQFF.

This chain joins TRBV28 and TRBJ1-1; D is perhaps TRBD1 (6 bases). V was pared by 8 bases and J by 6 bases, with 13 bases between. CDR1 is MDHEN and CDR2 is SYDVKM in the germline V gene. CDR3 length: 12 residues. CDR3 sequence (DNA): TGTGCCAGCTTCGACAGGATATCTGAAGCTTTCTTT. It yields the protein CASFDRISEAFF.

With regard to this clone: The junction shows a germline mismatch at one end, possibly a read error. The J gene is TRBJ2-1, the V gene TRBV7-2, with TRBD2 as a possible D gene (5 bases). From germline, CDR1 is SGHTA and CDR2 FQGNSA. The CDR3 has 12 amino acids. CDR3 amino acids: CASSPGGRGQVF. CDR3 bases: TGTGCCAGCAGCCCAGGAGGCAGAGGCCAGGTCTTC.

The gene calls are TRBV7-9 and TRBJ2-7; no clear D. The CDR3 is made up of 12 amino acids. V was clipped by 2 bases and J by 5 bases, with 7 bases between them. CDR1 and CDR2 from the germline V gene are SEHNR and FQNEAQ (reference sequence). CDR3 nucleotide sequence: TGTGCCAGCAGCTTAAGGGCTCACGAGCAGTACTTC. Translating gives CASSLRAHEQYF.